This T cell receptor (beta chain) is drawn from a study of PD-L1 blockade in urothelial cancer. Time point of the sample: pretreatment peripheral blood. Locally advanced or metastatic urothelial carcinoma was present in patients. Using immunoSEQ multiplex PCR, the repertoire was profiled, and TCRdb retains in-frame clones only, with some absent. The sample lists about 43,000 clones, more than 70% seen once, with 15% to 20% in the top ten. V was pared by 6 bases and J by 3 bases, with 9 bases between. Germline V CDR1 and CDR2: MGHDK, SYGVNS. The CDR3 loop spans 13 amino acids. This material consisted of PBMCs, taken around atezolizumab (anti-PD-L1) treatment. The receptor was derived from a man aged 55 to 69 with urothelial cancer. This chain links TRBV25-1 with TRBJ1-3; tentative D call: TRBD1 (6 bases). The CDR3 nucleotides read TGTGCCAGCAGCCGGGACAATGGAAACACCATATATTTT. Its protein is CASSRDNGNTIYF. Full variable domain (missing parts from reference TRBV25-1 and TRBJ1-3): EADIYQTPRYLVIGTGKKITLECSQTMGHDKMYWYQQDPGMELHLIHYSYGVNSTEKGDLSSESTVSRIRTEHFPLTLESARPSHTSQYLCASSRDNGNTIYFGEGSWLTVV.